The clone carrying this TCR beta chain occurred a few times. A second PCR, run for roughly 6 to 11 cycles, used a sample-barcoded 5' primer plus a J-beta primer mix. Each CDR3 protein is one row after TCRdb ran MiXCR on the 5' RACE reads. The profile covers approximately 850,000 distinct CDR3 sequences, with around 43% appearing a single time and approximately 19% taken by the ten largest. This specimen belongs to a study of blood T cells in healthy people across ages. The germline V gene has CDR1 SQVTM and CDR2 ANQGSEA. The CDR3 length is 12 residues. The V end lost 7 bases, the J end lost 4 bases, and 13 bases lay between the germline ends.

The rearrangement links TRBV29-1 to TRBJ2-5; TRBD1 is a possible D gene (6 bases). The TCR was taken from a man aged 55-75 years in good health. Sequencing used blood. CDR3 sequence reads: CSGETGGETQYF. The DNA for the CDR3 is TGCAGCGGGGAGACAGGCGGAGAGACCCAGTACTTC.